The next 15 T cell receptor beta chains were all read from a single sample in a study of blood T cell repertoires in COVID-19. This table comes from immunoSEQ multiplex PCR, and its TCRdb copy is limited to in-frame clones, with some not included. The sample records 250,000 or so clones, 70% to 90% being singletons. The sample was PBMCs or T cells enriched from blood (not recorded which). These TCRs come from a woman between 45 and 65 years old who had been exposed to COVID-19.

Concerning this clone: The junction shows a germline mismatch at one end, possibly a read error. The chain uses TRBV18 and TRBJ1-2; the D gene is possibly TRBD1 (5 bases). CDR3 length: 15 amino acids. Germline values: CDR1 KGHSH, CDR2 LQKENI. The CDR3 DNA sequence: TGTGCCAGCTCTCCACGGCCAGGGAATGACTATGGCTACACCTTC. This codes for CASSPRPGNDYGYTF.

The chain employs TRBV5-8 and TRBJ1-6; 7 positions match TRBD1. The V and J ends lost 2 bases and 6 bases, in that order; junction bases with no gene match: 8. Germline CDR1 SGHTS, CDR2 YDEGEE. This CDR3 contains 16 residues. CDR3 bases: TGTGCCAGCAGCTTTCACTCGGACAGGACTAATTCACCCCTCCACTTT. As protein: CASSFHSDRTNSPLHF.

This chain's CDR3 is CASSYLARGTEAFF. CDR3 coding DNA: TGTGCCAGCAGCTACCTAGCCCGGGGCACTGAAGCTTTCTTT. The rearrangement uses TRBV7-2 and TRBJ1-1; unclear D gene. CDR1 is SGHTA, CDR2 FQGNSA, per germline. The CDR3 covers 14 residues. Trimming shortened V by 4 bases and J by 4 bases, and 13 bases separated the two germline ends.

The chain links TRBV3-1 (or the pseudogene TRBV3-2) to TRBJ2-3; a weak D match, TRBD1 (6 bases). V was clipped by 0 bases and J by 4 bases, with 14 bases between them. CDR1 is LGHDT and CDR2 is YNNKEL in the germline V gene (reference sequence). CDR3 length equals 16 residues. CDR3 DNA sequence: TGTGCCAGCAGCCAAGATCAGGGCTGGGGGCCAGATACGCAGTATTTT. Encoded protein: CASSQDQGWGPDTQYF.

The chain is built from TRBV19 and TRBJ1-6, with 7 bases matching TRBD1. The CDR3 has 16 residues. V lost 5 bases to trimming and J lost 3 bases; unmatched junction nucleotides: 7. The germline V gene has CDR1 LNHDA and CDR2 SQIVND (reference sequence). As DNA, the CDR3 is TGTGCCAGTAGTGTCCGGGACAGTCACTATAATTCACCCCTCCACTTT. It yields the protein CASSVRDSHYNSPLHF.

This chain connects TRBV6-2 or TRBV6-3 to TRBJ1-1; D possibly corresponds to TRBD1 (6 bases). The CDR3 is 17 amino acids. V lost 2 bases and J lost 0, with 16 bases in between. Germline CDR1 reads MNHEY; CDR2 reads SVGEGT. In DNA form, the CDR3 reads TGTGCCAGCAGTTACACTCAGCTGGGGGCGATGAACACTGAAGCTTTCTTT. It translates to CASSYTQLGAMNTEAFF.

This clone was counted between two and nine times. This chain uses TRBV6-5 with TRBJ2-7; 7 bases agree with TRBD1. With V trimmed by 5 bases and J by 2 bases, 9 bases remained unmatched. CDR3 size: 15 residues. Germline V gene sequence: CDR1 MNHEY, CDR2 SVGAGI. The CDR3 DNA is TGTGCCAGCAGTATCTCTCAGACAGGGACCTACGAGCAGTACTTC. This sequence encodes CASSISQTGTYEQYF.

This clone was observed a handful of times. The chain is built from TRBV6-6 and TRBJ2-1; D is unclear. V dropped 6 bases and J dropped 6 bases, with 12 bases sitting between them. The CDR3 has 13 amino acids. The germline V gene has CDR1 MNHNY and CDR2 SVGAGI (reference sequence). The CDR3 here is CASSPVSRNEQFF. As DNA, the CDR3 is TGTGCCAGCAGCCCGGTTAGCCGCAATGAGCAGTTCTTC.

Only one count was recorded for this clone. The V gene is TRBV11-2, the J gene TRBJ1-1, with 10 bases lining up with TRBD1. V lost 7 bases, J lost 5 bases, and 7 bases stayed unmatched. This CDR3 comprises 14 residues. The germline V gene encodes CDR1 SGHAT and CDR2 FQNNGV. As DNA, the CDR3 is TGTGCCAGCAACCGGGACAGGGGAGGGACTGAAGCTTTCTTT. Its protein product is CASNRDRGGTEAFF.

The chain is built from TRBV5-1 and TRBJ1-4, with no clear D. This CDR3 has 14 residues. CDR1 SGHRS and CDR2 YFSETQ come from the germline V gene. V lost 4 bases, J lost 6 bases, and 13 bases lay in between. CDR3 in DNA: TGCGCCAGCAGCCCCGGAACAGCCTATGAAAAACTGTTTTTT. This sequence encodes CASSPGTAYEKLFF.

A single count supports this clone. The CDR3 spells CASGDLYRGSFETQYF. The CDR3, as DNA: TGTGCCAGTGGAGATCTATACAGGGGAAGTTTTGAGACCCAGTACTTC. V usage is TRBV7-2 and J usage is TRBJ2-5, with 7 bases that match TRBD1. There are 16 residues in the CDR3. V shed 9 bases and J 5 bases; nucleotides not matched to a gene: 18. Germline CDR1 SGHTA, CDR2 FQGNSA. The full variable domain, in which reference TRBV7-2 and TRBJ2-5 provide the parts outside the CDR3, is GAGVSQSPSNKVTEKGKDVELRCDPISGHTALYWYRQSLGQGLEFLIYFQGNSAPDKSGLPSDRFSAERTGGSVSTLTIQRTQQEDSAVYLCASGDLYRGSFETQYFGPGTRLLVL.

The chain combines TRBV13 with TRBJ2-7; 12 nucleotides agree with TRBD2. After removal of 8 bases from V and 4 bases from J, the junction contained 6 bases not matched to a gene. The CDR3 loop spans 14 amino acids. The germline V gene encodes CDR1 PRHDT and CDR2 FYEKMQ (reference sequence). CDR3 DNA sequence: TGTGCCAGCGGGCGGGGGACTAGCGGGTACGAGCAGTACTTC. Protein sequence: CASGRGTSGYEQYF.

A single count supports this clone. This chain links TRBV9 with TRBJ2-2; D perhaps matches TRBD2 (6 bases). Germline V gene sequence: CDR1 SGDLS, CDR2 YYNGEE. V was pared by 0 bases and J by 1 base, with 19 bases between. This CDR3 region has 19 residues. Written as DNA, the CDR3 is TGTGCCAGCAGCGTAGCTATGGTGGTAGCGGAATGGAACACCGGGGAGCTGTTTTTT. As protein: CASSVAMVVAEWNTGELFF. Drawing the rest from reference TRBV9 and TRBJ2-2, the complete variable domain is DSGVTQTPKHLITATGQRVTLRCSPRSGDLSVYWYQQSLDQGLQFLIQYYNGEERAKGNILERFSAQQFPDLHSELNLSSLELGDSALYFCASSVAMVVAEWNTGELFFGEGSRLTVL.

CDR3 nucleotide sequence: TGTGCCAGCGGCGTCTCGAGGGTCGGAAACACCATATATTTT. It specifies CASGVSRVGNTIYF. The genes are TRBV28 and TRBJ1-3; no reliable D call. V lost 8 bases to trimming and J lost 4 bases, with 15 bases between them. CDR1 and CDR2 from the germline V gene are MDHEN and SYDVKM. The CDR3 is 14 amino acids.

The CDR3 DNA sequence: TGTGCCAGCAGTGATTCAGGGTGGGATGGCTACACCTTC. Translating it yields CASSDSGWDGYTF. This rearrangement joins TRBV25-1 to TRBJ1-2; TRBD1 might be the D (5 bases). Deletions cut 3 bases from V and 6 bases from J, with 11 bases between. The CDR3 extends over 13 amino acids. Germline V gene lookup returns CDR1 MGHDK and CDR2 SYGVNS.